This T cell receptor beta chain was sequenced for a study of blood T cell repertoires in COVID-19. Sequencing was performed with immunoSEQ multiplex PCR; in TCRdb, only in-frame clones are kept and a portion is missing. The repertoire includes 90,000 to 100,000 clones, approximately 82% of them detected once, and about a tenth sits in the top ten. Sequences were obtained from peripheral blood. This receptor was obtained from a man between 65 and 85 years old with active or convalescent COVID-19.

The CDR3 DNA sequence: TGTGCCAGCAGTTTCTCGGGATCTGGCTACACCTTC. Protein product: CASSFSGSGYTF. V gene TRBV27 combines with J gene TRBJ1-2; D remains unclear. The germline V and J ends were trimmed by 3 bases and 7 bases, with 9 bases remaining between them. This CDR3 spans 12 amino acids. Per the germline V gene, CDR1 is MNHEY and CDR2 is SMNVEV (reference sequence).